The T cell receptor (beta chain) described here comes from a study of Graves' ophthalmopathy and Graves' hyperthyroidism. The sample holds many counts of this clonotype. Newly diagnosed hyperthyroidism donors, aged 18 to 65, duration under 2 months. CDR1 is SNHLY, CDR2 FYNNEI, per germline. The CDR3 has 15 amino acids. J gave up 2 bases and V 6 bases, and 5 bases lay outside the gene matches. TCR beta CDR3 regions were amplified from RNA transcripts. HTBI primers served in a first-round RT-PCR, which a second-round multiplex PCR followed. From the multiplex PCR reads, TCRdb called clonotypes with MiXCR, one entry per CDR3 protein. This table holds about 380,000 distinct CDR3 sequences, roughly 15% found once.

This clonotype was obtained from a woman aged 18 to 35 with stable Graves' hyperthyroidism. The material sequenced was peripheral blood. The gene calls are TRBV2 and TRBJ1-3; 9 nucleotides align to TRBD1. In nucleotides, the CDR3 is TGTGCCAGCAGGCCGGGACAGGGTACTGGAAACACCATATATTTT. This encodes CASRPGQGTGNTIYF.